This T cell receptor (beta chain) originates from a study of blood T cell repertoires in COVID-19. Produced via immunoSEQ multiplex PCR; TCRdb's table is partial and in-frame only. The table lists around 450,000 clones, 87% of them singletons. The CDR3 is 15 residues long. Germline V CDR1 and CDR2: SEHNR, FQNEAQ (reference sequence). The V gene end was trimmed by 8 bases and the J gene end by 0 bases; junction bases not matched to a gene: 6. Recruitment covered about two dozen US areas and drew participants whose ages spanned roughly 18 to 100 years. The chain couples TRBV7-9 to TRBJ2-1; 8 bases are shared with TRBD2. Source material: PBMCs or T cells enriched from blood (not recorded which). The sequence came from a woman between 18 and 29 years old who had recovered from COVID-19. CDR3 residues: CASGGGGTSYNEQFF. CDR3 in DNA: TGTGCCAGCGGGGGCGGGGGGACCTCCTACAATGAGCAGTTCTTC.